This TCR beta chain was profiled in a study of blood T cell repertoires in COVID-19 (dated by TCRdb to the early 2020s). Background on the whole study: Samples covering the acute and convalescent phases of COVID-19 were provided by collaborators in the United States, Italy and Spain. The material from the prospective study consisted of cDNA or gDNA derived from T cells, B-cell-depleted T cells, or PBMCs. Subjects who had been exposed to COVID-19, were actively infected with it, or had recovered from it provided the deeply sampled blood TCRbeta repertoires that made up the dataset. The repertoires were released in a freely available public database meant as a resource for research on the immune response to SARS-CoV-2. Samples came from the ongoing ImmuneRACE study (first 160 participants) plus 1,254 subjects from 6 global collaborators. Nearly every sample came with metadata listing a de-identified subject ID, COVID-19 status, age in years and sex. HLA class I and class II types, where available, came from metadata supplied by the sample provider rather than from assay-based typing.

Beyond this particular receptor, the publication reports: The quantity of clinical and demographic metadata differed by source and by participant and was supplied without curation.

The immunoSEQ Assay, a bias-controlled multiplex PCR, was used to amplify TCRbeta CDR3 regions from genomic DNA. The study's own analysis went as follows. Nucleated cell counts per sample were estimated from amplification of reference gene primers within the assay. To quantify the absolute abundance of each unique TCRbeta CDR3 rearrangement, sequence reads were collapsed and filtered. Productive Simpson clonality was computed per sample as the square root of Simpson's diversity index over productive rearrangements. Imported from immuneACCESS, the table was reduced by TCRdb to in-frame sequences with V and J called. These copies leave out some clones; in studies compared against another copy, an unresolved V gene accounts for under half, and the cause of the remainder is not known. That table supplies the V and J calls and clone size; D and trimming were determined from the DNA. A total of fewer than 250,000 clones appear in this sample, 90% of them only once. 0.87% of the sample belongs to the ten largest clones.

Details on this clone: No cognate antigen has been identified for it. Base-call qualities are not available, and no considerably larger clone is one nucleotide away.

In the prospective study, participants were about 18 to 89 years old, resided in 20 to 30 geographic areas of the United States, and were enrolled through a virtual design. In the prospective study, participants were assigned to cohorts based on the clinical history participants reported in a screening survey and a study questionnaire. Exposed participants had been in contact, within 2 weeks of entering the study, with a person who had a PCR-confirmed or clinician-diagnosed case of COVID-19. In the prospective study, whole blood, serum and a nasopharyngeal or oropharyngeal swab were collected from each participant by mobile phlebotomists. Participants in the prospective study had the option to provide additional blood draws and questionnaires over a roughly two-month period. Blood samples from the prospective study were shipped frozen or at room temperature prior to DNA extraction. V is cut by 2 bases and J by 7 bases, and the space between the germline ends is 13 bases. The CDR1 and CDR2 encoded by the germline V gene (reference sequence) are SGHNT and YYREEE. The CDR3 starts with the cysteine, ends with the valine, and has 13 residues. The read is trimmed to its CDR3 DNA, 39 bases read in frame from base 1.

The receptor comes from a man over 45 who had been exposed to COVID-19. Input material: PBMCs or T cells enriched from blood (not recorded which). The chain is encoded by TRBV5-4 joined to TRBJ2-7; TRBD2 is perhaps the D gene, given 6 matching bases. The CDR3 region: CASSFGAAGEQYV. At the DNA level, the sequence is TGTGCCAGCAGCTTTGGTGCTGCGGGGGAGCAGTACGTC.